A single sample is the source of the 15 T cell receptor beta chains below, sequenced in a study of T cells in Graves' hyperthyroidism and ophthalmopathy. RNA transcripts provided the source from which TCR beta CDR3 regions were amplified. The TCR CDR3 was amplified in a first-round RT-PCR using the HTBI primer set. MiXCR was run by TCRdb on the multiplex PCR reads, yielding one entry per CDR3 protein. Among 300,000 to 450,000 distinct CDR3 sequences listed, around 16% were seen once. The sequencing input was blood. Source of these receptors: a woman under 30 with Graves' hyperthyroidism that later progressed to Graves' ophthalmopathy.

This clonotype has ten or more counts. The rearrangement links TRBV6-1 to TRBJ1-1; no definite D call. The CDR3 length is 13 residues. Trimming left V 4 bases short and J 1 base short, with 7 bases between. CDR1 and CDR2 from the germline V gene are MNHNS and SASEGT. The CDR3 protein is CASSVVRNTEAFF. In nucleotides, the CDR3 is TGTGCCAGCAGTGTGGTCCGGAACACTGAAGCTTTCTTT.

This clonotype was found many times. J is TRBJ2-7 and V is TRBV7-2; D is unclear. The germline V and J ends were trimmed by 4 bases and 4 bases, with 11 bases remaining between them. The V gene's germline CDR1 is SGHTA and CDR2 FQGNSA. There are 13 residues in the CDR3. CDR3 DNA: TGTGCCAGCAGCTCTGGGTCTCCTTACGAGCAGTACTTC. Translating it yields CASSSGSPYEQYF.

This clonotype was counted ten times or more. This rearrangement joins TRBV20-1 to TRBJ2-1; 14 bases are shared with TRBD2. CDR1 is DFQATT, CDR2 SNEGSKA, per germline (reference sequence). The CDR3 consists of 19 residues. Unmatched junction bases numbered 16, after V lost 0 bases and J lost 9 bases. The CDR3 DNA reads TGCAGTGCTAGAGATACGGGACTAGCGGGAGCCCCTCTCAATGGTGAGCAGTTCTTC. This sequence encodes CSARDTGLAGAPLNGEQFF.

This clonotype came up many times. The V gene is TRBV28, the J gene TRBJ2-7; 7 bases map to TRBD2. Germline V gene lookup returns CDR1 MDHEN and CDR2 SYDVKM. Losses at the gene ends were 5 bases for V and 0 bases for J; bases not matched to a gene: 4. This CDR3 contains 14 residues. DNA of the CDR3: TGTGCCAGCAGTCCCCGGACTAGCTCCTACGAGCAGTACTTC. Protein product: CASSPRTSSYEQYF.

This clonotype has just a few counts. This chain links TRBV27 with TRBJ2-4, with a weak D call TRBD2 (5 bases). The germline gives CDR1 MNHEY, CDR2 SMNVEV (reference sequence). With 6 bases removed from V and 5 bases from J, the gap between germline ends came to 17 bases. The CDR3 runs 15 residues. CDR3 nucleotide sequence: TGTGCCAGCAGCCCCATAGGGAGCGCAGAAAACATTCAGTACTTC. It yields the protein CASSPIGSAENIQYF.

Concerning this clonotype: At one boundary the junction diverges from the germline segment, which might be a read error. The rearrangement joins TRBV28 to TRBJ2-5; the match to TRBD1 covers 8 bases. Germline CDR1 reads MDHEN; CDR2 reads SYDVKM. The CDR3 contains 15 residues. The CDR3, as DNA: TGTACCAGCAACCTCTCAGGGGGCGTCATGGAGACCCAGTACTTC. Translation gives CTSNLSGGVMETQYF.

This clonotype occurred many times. CDR3 protein: CASSRTTTYEQYF. The CDR3 region has the DNA TGTGCCAGCAGTCGGACAACTACCTACGAGCAGTACTTC. V is TRBV28 and J is TRBJ2-7; TRBD1 might be the D (5 bases). The germline V and J ends were trimmed by 5 bases and 2 bases, with 10 bases remaining between them. CDR1 and CDR2 from the germline V gene are MDHEN and SYDVKM. CDR3 length: 13 residues.

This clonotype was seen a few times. This CDR3 reads CASSLTEFTGVGYEQYF. Here the CDR3 DNA reads TGTGCCAGCAGCTTGACCGAGTTTACAGGGGTCGGCTACGAGCAGTACTTC. The chain carries TRBV5-8 and TRBJ2-7; 7 nucleotides match TRBD1. V lost 1 base to trimming and J lost 3 bases; unmatched junction nucleotides: 13. CDR3 length: 17 amino acids. The germline V gene encodes CDR1 SGHTS and CDR2 YDEGEE.

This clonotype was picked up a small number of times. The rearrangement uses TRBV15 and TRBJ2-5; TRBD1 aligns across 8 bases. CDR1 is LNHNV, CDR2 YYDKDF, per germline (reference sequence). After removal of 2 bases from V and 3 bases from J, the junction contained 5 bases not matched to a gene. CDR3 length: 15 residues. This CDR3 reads CATSRSRTGKETQYF. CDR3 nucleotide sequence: TGTGCCACCAGCAGATCCCGGACAGGGAAAGAGACCCAGTACTTC.

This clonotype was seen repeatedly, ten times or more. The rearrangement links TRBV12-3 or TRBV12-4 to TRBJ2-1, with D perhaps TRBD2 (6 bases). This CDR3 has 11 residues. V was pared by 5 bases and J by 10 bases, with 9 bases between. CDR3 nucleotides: TGTGCCAGCAGTGGACTACTGGAGCAGTTCTTC. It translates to CASSGLLEQFF.

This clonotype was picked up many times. In nucleotides, the CDR3 is TGTGCCAGCAGCTTAAGGTTGGGTCTAAGGACTAGCGGGAGAACAGATACGCAGTATTTT. Protein product: CASSLRLGLRTSGRTDTQYF. The V call is TRBV7-6, the J call TRBJ2-3; 13 bases match TRBD2. Germline CDR1 is SGHVS and CDR2 is FNYEAQ. Losses at the gene ends were 2 bases for V and 3 bases for J; bases not matched to a gene: 14. The CDR3 has 20 residues.

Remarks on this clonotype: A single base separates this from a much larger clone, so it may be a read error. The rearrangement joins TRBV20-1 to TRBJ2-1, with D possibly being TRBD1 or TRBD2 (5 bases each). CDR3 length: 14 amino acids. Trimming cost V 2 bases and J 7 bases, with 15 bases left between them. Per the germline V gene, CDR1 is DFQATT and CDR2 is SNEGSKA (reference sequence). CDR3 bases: TGCAGTGCTAGATTCCTAGTGGGACCGAATGAGCAGTTCTTC. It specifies CSARFLVGPNEQFF.

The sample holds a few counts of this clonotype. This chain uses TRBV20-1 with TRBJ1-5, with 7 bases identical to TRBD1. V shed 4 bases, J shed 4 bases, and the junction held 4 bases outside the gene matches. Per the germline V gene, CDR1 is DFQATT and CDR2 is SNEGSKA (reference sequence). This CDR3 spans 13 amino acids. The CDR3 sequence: CSAIGTENQPQHF. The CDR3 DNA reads TGCAGTGCTATCGGGACAGAGAATCAGCCCCAGCATTTT.

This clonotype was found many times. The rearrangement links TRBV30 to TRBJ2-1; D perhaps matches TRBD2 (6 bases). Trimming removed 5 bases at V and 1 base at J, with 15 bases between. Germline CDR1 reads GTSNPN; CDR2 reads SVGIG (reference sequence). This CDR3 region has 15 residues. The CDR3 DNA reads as TGTGCCTGGGGCTTACTAGCTGGTTCCTACAATGAGCAGTTCTTC. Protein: CAWGLLAGSYNEQFF.

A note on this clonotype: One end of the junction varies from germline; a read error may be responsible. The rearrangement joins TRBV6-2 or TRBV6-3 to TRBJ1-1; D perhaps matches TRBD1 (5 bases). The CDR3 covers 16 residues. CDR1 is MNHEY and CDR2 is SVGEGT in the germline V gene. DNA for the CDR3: TGTGCCATCAGTGAGAGGGTCTCTAGGGGGAACACTGAAGCTTTCTTT. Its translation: CAISERVSRGNTEAFF.